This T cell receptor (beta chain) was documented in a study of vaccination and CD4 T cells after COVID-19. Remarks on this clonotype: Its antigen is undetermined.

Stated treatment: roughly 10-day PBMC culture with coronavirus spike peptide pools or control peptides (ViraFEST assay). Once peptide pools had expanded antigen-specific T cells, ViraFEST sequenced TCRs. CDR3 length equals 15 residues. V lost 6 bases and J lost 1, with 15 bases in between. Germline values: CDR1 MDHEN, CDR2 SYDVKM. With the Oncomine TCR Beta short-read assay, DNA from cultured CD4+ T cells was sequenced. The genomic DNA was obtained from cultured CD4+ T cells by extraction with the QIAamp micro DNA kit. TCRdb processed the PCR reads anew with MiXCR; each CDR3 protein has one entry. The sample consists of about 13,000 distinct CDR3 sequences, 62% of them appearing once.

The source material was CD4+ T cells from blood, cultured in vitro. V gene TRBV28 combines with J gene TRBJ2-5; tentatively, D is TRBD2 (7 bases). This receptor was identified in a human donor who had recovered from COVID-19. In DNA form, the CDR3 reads TGTGCCAGCAGGGGCGGTGGGGGGGCCCAAGAGACCCAGTACTTC. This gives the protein CASRGGGGAQETQYF.